The source of this TCR beta chain is a study of human T cells and chemical hapten exposure. Under the authors' procedure: The median was roughly 91,000 TCRs per sample, ranging roughly 20,000 to 690,600. MiXCR was run by TCRdb on the RACE reads, yielding one entry per CDR3 protein. None of the V and J calls come from the authors' own analysis; TCRdb made them. The sample includes fewer than 50,000 distinct CDR3 sequences, roughly 7.2% of them seen just once. This clonotype was counted many times. Its cognate antigen is unknown. As for time point: pre-sensitization, week 0. This sample's treatment: therapeutic diphenylcyclopropenone sensitization with weekly scalp DPC. Blood draws came first, before each patch test. Study-level points and caveats: In comparison with controls, expanded TCRs gave rise to a significantly larger number of large CDR3 similarity clusters. Expanded TCR counts at PT1 were positively correlated with the patch test score.

Sequences were derived from whole blood, sampled in connection with sensitization to the hapten diphenylcyclopropenone (DPC). This clonotype was obtained from a woman in her forties or fifties with alopecia areata. Some clones in this sample may be carry-over from other donors' samples.

In DNA form, the CDR3 reads TGTGCCAGCAGTGCCCGGGAGGGCCCCTACGAGCAGTACTTC. Its translation: CASSAREGPYEQYF. The chain links TRBV6-1 to TRBJ2-7; 8 positions match TRBD2. Trimming took 4 bases from V and 2 from J; bases not matched to a gene: 4. Per germline, CDR1 MNHNS and CDR2 SASEGT. This CDR3 spans 14 amino acids.